What follows describes a single T cell receptor (beta chain). The antigen remains undetermined. V was shortened by 3 bases and J by 7 bases, with 16 bases between the two germline ends. The CDR3 runs to 16 residues. Germline-derived CDR1 and CDR2 are KGHSH and LQKENI. Assay used: immunoSEQ multiplex PCR; TCRdb lists only in-frame clones, some missing. The repertoire holds 83,000 or so clones, with 88% as singletons. Healthy donors had no documented immune events, such as infections, while sampled. This record comes from a study of identifying expanded T cells in peripheral blood. Study findings and constraints: Two-week clone count variance significantly increased as total template count grew. Approximately 1.2 clones differed between technical replicates, versus about 15 and 19 over time.

The TCR comes from a person between 18 and 70 years old in good health. The specimen was blood. V usage is TRBV18 and J usage is TRBJ1-6; unclear D gene. The CDR3 DNA reads as TGTGCCAGCTCACCCCCGGGCCCTCACTTAAATTCACCCCTCCACTTT. Translation: CASSPPGPHLNSPLHF.